The clone carrying this T cell receptor (beta chain) has a handful of counts. During active infection, Seattle patients enrolled and were then monitored through disease. This entry comes from a study of blood T cell repertoires in COVID-19. Study context: The origin of the acute and convalescent COVID-19 samples was the United States, Italy and Spain. T cells, B-cell-depleted T cells, or PBMCs supplied cDNA or gDNA.

The assay was immunoSEQ multiplex PCR, and TCRdb's table has in-frame clones only and misses some. Of a few hundred thousand clones listed, 80% to 85% are singletons. This receptor was taken from a person aged 65 to 85 with COVID-19, enrolled during active disease. The specimen sequenced was peripheral blood.

This CDR3 is CASSPLGGGGGNQPQHF. DNA of the CDR3: TGTGCCAGCAGTCCCCTTGGGGGAGGGGGAGGAAATCAGCCCCAGCATTTT. The rearrangement joins TRBV28 to TRBJ1-5, with a weak D call TRBD1 (6 bases). Trimming shortened V by 5 bases and J by 4 bases, and 21 bases separated the two germline ends. The germline V gene encodes CDR1 MDHEN and CDR2 SYDVKM. The CDR3 runs 17 residues.